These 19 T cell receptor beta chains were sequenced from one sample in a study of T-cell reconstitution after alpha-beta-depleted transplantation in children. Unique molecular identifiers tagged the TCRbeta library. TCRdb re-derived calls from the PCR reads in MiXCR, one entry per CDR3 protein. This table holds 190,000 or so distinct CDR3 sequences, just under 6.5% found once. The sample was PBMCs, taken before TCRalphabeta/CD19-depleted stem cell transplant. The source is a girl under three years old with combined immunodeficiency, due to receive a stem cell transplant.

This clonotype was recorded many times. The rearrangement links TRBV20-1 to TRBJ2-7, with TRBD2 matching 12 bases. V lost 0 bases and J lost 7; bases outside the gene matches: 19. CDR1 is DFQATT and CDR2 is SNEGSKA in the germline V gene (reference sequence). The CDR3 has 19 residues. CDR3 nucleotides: TGCAGTGCTAGAGATGAGGCAGGGTGGGCTAGCGGGGGGGCAGGGGAGCAGTACTTC. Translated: CSARDEAGWASGGAGEQYF.

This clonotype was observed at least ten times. CDR3 sequence reads: CSVVSSSGGYEQFF. CDR3 DNA: TGCAGCGTTGTTTCGTCTAGCGGGGGGTATGAGCAGTTCTTC. The gene calls are TRBV29-1 and TRBJ2-1, with 11 bases aligning to TRBD2. Germline V lookup: CDR1 SQVTM, CDR2 ANQGSEA. The CDR3 runs to 14 residues. V lost 4 bases to trimming and J lost 8 bases; unmatched junction nucleotides: 7.

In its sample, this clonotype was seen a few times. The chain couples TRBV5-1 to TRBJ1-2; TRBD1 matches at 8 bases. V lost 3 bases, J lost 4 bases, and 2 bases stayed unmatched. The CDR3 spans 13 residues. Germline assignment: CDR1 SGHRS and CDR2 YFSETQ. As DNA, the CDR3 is TGCGCCAGCAGCTGGGGGACAGGCTATGGCTACACCTTC. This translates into CASSWGTGYGYTF.

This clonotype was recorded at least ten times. The DNA of the CDR3 is TGCAGTGCTTCCTCTTGGGTTATAAAGGGCTACGAGCAGTACTTC. Translated, it gives CSASSWVIKGYEQYF. The chain recombines TRBV20-1 with TRBJ2-7; D gene ambiguous. The CDR3 is 15 amino acids. The germline V gene encodes CDR1 DFQATT and CDR2 SNEGSKA (reference sequence). V was clipped by 5 bases and J by 3 bases, with 20 bases between them.

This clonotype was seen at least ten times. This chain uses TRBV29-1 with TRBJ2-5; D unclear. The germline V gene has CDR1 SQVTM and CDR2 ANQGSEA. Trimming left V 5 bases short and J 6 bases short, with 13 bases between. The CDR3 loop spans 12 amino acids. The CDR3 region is CSVPSSYKTQYF. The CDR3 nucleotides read TGCAGCGTTCCGAGTAGCTACAAGACCCAGTACTTC.

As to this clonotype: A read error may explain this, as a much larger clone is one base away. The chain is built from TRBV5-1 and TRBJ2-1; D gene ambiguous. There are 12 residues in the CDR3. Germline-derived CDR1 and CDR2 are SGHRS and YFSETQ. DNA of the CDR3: TGCGCCGGCAGCTCCCTGGGGAATGAGCAGTTCTTC. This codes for CAGSSLGNEQFF. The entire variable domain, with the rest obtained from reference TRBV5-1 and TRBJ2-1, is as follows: KAGVTQTPRYLIKTRGQQVTLSCSPISGHRSVSWYQQTPGQGLQFLFEYFSETQRNKGNFPGRFSGRQFSNSRSEMNVSTLELGDSALYLCAGSSLGNEQFFGPGTRLTVL.

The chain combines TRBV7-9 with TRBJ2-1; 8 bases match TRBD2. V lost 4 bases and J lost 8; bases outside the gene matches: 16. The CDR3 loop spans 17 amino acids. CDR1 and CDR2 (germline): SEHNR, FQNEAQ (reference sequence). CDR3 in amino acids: CASSSSSGTRGPYEQFF. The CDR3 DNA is TGTGCCAGCAGCTCAAGCAGCGGGACTAGGGGCCCCTATGAGCAGTTCTTC.

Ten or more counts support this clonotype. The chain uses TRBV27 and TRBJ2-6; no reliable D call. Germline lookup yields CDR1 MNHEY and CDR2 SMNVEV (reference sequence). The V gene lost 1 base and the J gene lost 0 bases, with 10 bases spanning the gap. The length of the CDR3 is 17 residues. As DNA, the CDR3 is TGTGCCAGCAGTTTATTGCCAAGGCTCTCTGGGGCCAACGTCCTGACTTTC. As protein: CASSLLPRLSGANVLTF.

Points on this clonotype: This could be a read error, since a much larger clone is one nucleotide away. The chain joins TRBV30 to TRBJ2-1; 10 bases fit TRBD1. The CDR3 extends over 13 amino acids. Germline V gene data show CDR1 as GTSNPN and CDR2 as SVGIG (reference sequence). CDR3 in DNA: TGTGCCTGGAGTCCGACAGGGGGCAATGAGCGGTTCTTC. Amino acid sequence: CAWSPTGGNERFF.

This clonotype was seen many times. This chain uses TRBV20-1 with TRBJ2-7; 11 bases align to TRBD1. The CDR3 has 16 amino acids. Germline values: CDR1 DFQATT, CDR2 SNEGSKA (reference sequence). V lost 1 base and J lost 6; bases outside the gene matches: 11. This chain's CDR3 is CSARVNRDRGFGEQYF. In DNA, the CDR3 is TGCAGTGCTAGAGTTAACCGGGACAGGGGGTTTGGCGAGCAGTACTTC.

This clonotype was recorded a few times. CDR3 nucleotides: TGTGCCAGCAGTGAGGGATACCCCTACGAGCAGTACTTC. This gives the protein CASSEGYPYEQYF. This sequence joins TRBV4-2 and TRBJ2-7; a possible D gene is TRBD2 (5 bases). Germline V gene lookup returns CDR1 LGHNA and CDR2 YNFKEQ. The CDR3 loop spans 13 amino acids. V gave up 6 bases and J gave up 2 bases, with 11 bases separating them.

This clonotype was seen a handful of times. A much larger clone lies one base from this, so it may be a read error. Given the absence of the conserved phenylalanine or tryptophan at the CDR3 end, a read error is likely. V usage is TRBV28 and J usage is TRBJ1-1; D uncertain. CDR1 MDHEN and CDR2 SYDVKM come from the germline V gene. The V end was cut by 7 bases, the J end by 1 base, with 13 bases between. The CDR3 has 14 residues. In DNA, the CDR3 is TGTGCCAGCACCTGGTTTAGAGAGAACACTGAAGCTTTCTAT. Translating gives CASTWFRENTEAFY.

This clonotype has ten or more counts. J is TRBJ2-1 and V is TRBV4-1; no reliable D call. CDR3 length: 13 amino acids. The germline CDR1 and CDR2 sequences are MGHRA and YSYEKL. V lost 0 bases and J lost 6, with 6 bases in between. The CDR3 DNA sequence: TGCGCCAGCAGCCAAGACAGGTTCAATGAGCAGTTCTTC. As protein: CASSQDRFNEQFF.

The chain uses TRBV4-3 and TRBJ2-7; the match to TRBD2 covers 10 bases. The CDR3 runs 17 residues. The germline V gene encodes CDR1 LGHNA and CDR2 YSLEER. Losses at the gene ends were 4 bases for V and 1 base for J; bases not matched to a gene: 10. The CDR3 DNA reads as TGCGCCAGCAGCCTCCACCGAGGACTAGCGGCATCCTACGAGCAGTACTTC. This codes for CASSLHRGLAASYEQYF.

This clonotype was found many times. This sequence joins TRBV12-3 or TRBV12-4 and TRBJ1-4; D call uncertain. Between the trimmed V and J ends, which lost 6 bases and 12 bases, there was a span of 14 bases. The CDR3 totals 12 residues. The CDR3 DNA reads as TGTGCCAGCAGCTGGACCACGGTAGAACTGTTTTTT. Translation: CASSWTTVELFF.

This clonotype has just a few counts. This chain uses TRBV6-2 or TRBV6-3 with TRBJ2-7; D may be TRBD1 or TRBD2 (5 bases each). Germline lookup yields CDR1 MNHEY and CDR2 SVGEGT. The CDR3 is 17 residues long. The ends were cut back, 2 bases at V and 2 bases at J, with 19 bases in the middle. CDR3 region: CASSYRSTRWGTYEQYF. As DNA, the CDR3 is TGTGCCAGCAGTTACAGGTCAACCCGGTGGGGGACCTACGAGCAGTACTTC.

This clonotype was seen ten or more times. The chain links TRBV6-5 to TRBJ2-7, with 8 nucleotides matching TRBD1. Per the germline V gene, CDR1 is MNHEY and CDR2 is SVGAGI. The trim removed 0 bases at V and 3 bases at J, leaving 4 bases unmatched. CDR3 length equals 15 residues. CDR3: CASSYSTGVVYEQYF. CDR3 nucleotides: TGTGCCAGCAGTTACTCGACAGGGGTCGTCTACGAGCAGTACTTC.

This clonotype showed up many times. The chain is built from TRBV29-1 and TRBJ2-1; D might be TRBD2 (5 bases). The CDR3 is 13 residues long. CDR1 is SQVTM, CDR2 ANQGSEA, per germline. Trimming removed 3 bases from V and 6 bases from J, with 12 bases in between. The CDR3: CSVESLGLNEQFF. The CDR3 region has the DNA TGCAGCGTTGAGTCTCTAGGACTCAATGAGCAGTTCTTC.

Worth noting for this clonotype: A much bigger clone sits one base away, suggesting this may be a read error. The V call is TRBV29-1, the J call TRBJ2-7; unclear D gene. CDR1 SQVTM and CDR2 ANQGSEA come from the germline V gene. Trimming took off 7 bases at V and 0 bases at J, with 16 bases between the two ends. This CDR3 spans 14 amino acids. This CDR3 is CSAGPTLSSYEQYF. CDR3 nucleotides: TGCAGCGCTGGACCGACCTTGAGCTCCTACGAGCAGTACTTC.